Listed here are 28 T cell receptor beta chains from one sample, sequenced in a study of T-cell reconstitution after alpha-beta-depleted transplantation in children. The TCRbeta library was prepared with unique molecular identifiers. TCRdb processed the PCR reads anew with MiXCR; each CDR3 protein has one entry. The table shows some 450,000 distinct CDR3 sequences, with roughly 43% occurring only once. Source: PBMCs, taken before TCRalphabeta/CD19-depleted stem cell transplant. These receptors were taken from a girl aged 2 to 10 with aplastic anemia, due to receive a stem cell transplant.

The rearrangement links TRBV28 to TRBJ2-4; D ambiguous. The CDR3 loop spans 13 amino acids. V shed 10 bases and J shed 3 bases, with 13 bases lying between them. From germline, CDR1 is MDHEN and CDR2 SYDVKM. The CDR3 protein is CATRYVGKNIQYF. CDR3 in DNA: TGTGCCACCCGTTATGTTGGCAAAAACATTCAGTACTTC.

The table lists this clonotype with a few counts. This chain joins TRBV6-5 and TRBJ2-7, with 9 nucleotides matching TRBD2. In germline, CDR1 is MNHEY, CDR2 SVGAGI. The CDR3 extends over 16 amino acids. V lost 0 bases, J lost 3 bases, and 6 bases stayed unmatched. In nucleotides, the CDR3 is TGTGCCAGCAGTTACTCGAGGGCTAGCGGGGTCTACGAGCAGTACTTC. Residues: CASSYSRASGVYEQYF.

The table lists this clonotype with many counts. The V gene is TRBV3-1, the J gene TRBJ2-7; 9 positions agree with TRBD2. Germline CDR1 LGHDT, CDR2 YNNKEL (reference sequence). The CDR3 extends over 14 amino acids. V gave up 4 bases and J gave up 5 bases; unmatched junction bases: 6. The CDR3 DNA follows: TGTGCCAGCAGCCGAATAGCGGGAGTCAACGAGCAGTACTTC. As protein: CASSRIAGVNEQYF.

This clonotype was detected only a few times. The rearrangement joins TRBV20-1 to TRBJ1-1; D gene uncertain. The CDR3 is 16 amino acids. With 0 bases removed from V and 4 bases from J, the gap between germline ends came to 18 bases. From germline, CDR1 is DFQATT and CDR2 SNEGSKA (reference sequence). The CDR3 loop reads CSARDQSGSLRTEAFF. Here the CDR3 DNA reads TGCAGTGCTAGAGATCAATCGGGCAGTTTGCGCACTGAAGCTTTCTTT.

This chain links TRBV29-1 with TRBJ2-7, with TRBD2 matching over 8 bases. The germline CDR1 and CDR2 sequences are SQVTM and ANQGSEA. Trimming at V came to 6 bases and at J to 4 bases, leaving 11 bases not matched to a gene. CDR3 length: 14 amino acids. This chain's CDR3 is CSVSEGLVAYEQYF. The CDR3 coding sequence is TGCAGCGTATCCGAGGGACTAGTTGCTTACGAGCAGTACTTC.

This clonotype was observed a few times. This rearrangement joins TRBV4-1 to TRBJ2-1, with D possibly TRBD2 on 6 matching bases. V lost 6 bases to trimming and J lost 6 bases, with 18 bases between them. The CDR3 has 15 residues. Germline V gene sequence: CDR1 MGHRA, CDR2 YSYEKL. The CDR3 is CASRLREASPNEQFF. The CDR3 DNA is TGCGCCAGCAGACTAAGGGAGGCCAGTCCCAATGAGCAGTTCTTC.

This clonotype came up many times. The gene calls are TRBV5-1 and TRBJ2-7; D unresolved. The CDR3 runs to 15 residues. Germline CDR1 is SGHRS and CDR2 is YFSETQ. Trimming removed 4 bases from V and 6 bases from J, with 20 bases in between. In DNA form, the CDR3 reads TGCGCCAGCAGCCCCAAGGCGGACCCCCTGGGCGAGCAGTACTTC. The encoded protein is CASSPKADPLGEQYF.

The gene calls are TRBV28 and TRBJ2-5, with D possibly TRBD2 on 7 matching bases. In germline, CDR1 is MDHEN, CDR2 SYDVKM. Trimming pared 6 bases from V and 2 bases from J, leaving 16 bases between. The CDR3 runs 15 residues. The CDR3, as DNA: TGTGCCAGCAGCTCCGGAGGGGGGGGGCAAGAGACCCAGTACTTC. The encoded protein is CASSSGGGGQETQYF.

V gene TRBV18 combines with J gene TRBJ2-3; no firm D call. Trimming took 1 base from V and 2 from J, leaving 10 bases between them. This CDR3 region has 15 residues. Germline CDR1 and CDR2: KGHSH and LQKENI. The CDR3 loop is CASSPLPGDTDTQYF. CDR3 in DNA: TGTGCCAGCTCACCACTTCCAGGCGACACAGATACGCAGTATTTT.

This clonotype was detected a few times. The chain couples TRBV7-9 to TRBJ2-1; TRBD2 matches 10 bases. The V and J ends lost 2 bases and 6 bases, in that order; junction bases with no gene match: 4. The CDR3 is 15 amino acids. Germline CDR1 is SEHNR and CDR2 is FQNEAQ (reference sequence). CDR3 sequence: CASSLSASGSNEQFF. The CDR3 DNA reads as TGTGCCAGCAGCTTATCAGCTAGCGGGAGCAATGAGCAGTTCTTC.

This clonotype was observed many times. The chain employs TRBV12-3 or TRBV12-4 and TRBJ2-7, with TRBD2 matching over 8 bases. V lost 6 bases and J lost 3; bases outside the gene matches: 10. The CDR3 is 15 residues long. CDR3 sequence reads: CASSLGLVELYEQYF. CDR3 nucleotide sequence: TGTGCCAGCAGCCTGGGACTAGTGGAACTCTACGAGCAGTACTTC.

This clonotype was seen only a few times. V gene TRBV10-3 combines with J gene TRBJ1-2; a possible D gene is TRBD1 (6 bases). Trimming took 6 bases from V and 4 from J, leaving 15 bases between them. The CDR3 sequence is 14 residues long. Germline CDR1 is ENHRY and CDR2 is SYGVKD. CDR3 DNA sequence: TGTGCCATCAGCGCGGGACAAGACGCCTATGGCTACACCTTC. This translates into CAISAGQDAYGYTF.

The chain has TRBV5-1 and TRBJ1-2, with D maybe TRBD1 (6 bases). With 2 bases removed from V and 8 bases from J, the gap between germline ends came to 16 bases. CDR1 is SGHRS, CDR2 YFSETQ, per germline. There are 14 residues in the CDR3. The CDR3 loop is CASSLLGGTDGYTF. DNA of the CDR3: TGCGCCAGCAGCTTATTAGGGGGGACGGACGGCTACACCTTC.

The gene calls are TRBV20-1 and TRBJ1-5; 8 bases agree with TRBD1. Germline V gene sequence: CDR1 DFQATT, CDR2 SNEGSKA (reference sequence). This CDR3 has 14 residues. Trimming removed 5 bases from V and 5 bases from J; junction bases left unmatched: 8. The CDR3 nucleotides are TGCAGTGCTGCTTCAGGGGGCGAGTATCAGCCCCAGCATTTT. Translating gives CSAASGGEYQPQHF.

This clonotype was seen at least ten times. The chain recombines TRBV9 with TRBJ1-1; no definite D call. The CDR3 runs to 14 residues. The V and J ends lost 0 bases and 1 base respectively, with 7 bases between them. Germline CDR1 is SGDLS and CDR2 is YYNGEE. DNA of the CDR3: TGTGCCAGCAGCGTAGTCTCAGCGAACACTGAAGCTTTCTTT. Protein: CASSVVSANTEAFF.

Comments on this clonotype: One junction end does not reproduce the germline sequence, and a read error may be involved. The rearrangement links TRBV20-1 to TRBJ2-3; TRBD2 agrees at 9 bases. Looked up from germline, CDR1 is DFQATT and CDR2 is SNEGSKA (reference sequence). The CDR3 consists of 18 residues. The CDR3 here is CSARDQRSGRLQTDTQYF. The DNA of the CDR3 is TGCAGTGCTAGAGATCAACGTAGCGGGAGATTGCAGACAGATACGCAGTATTTC.

This clonotype has a count of ten or more. The rearrangement uses TRBV10-3 and TRBJ2-7; the D gene is possibly TRBD2 (6 bases). The CDR3 covers 17 residues. V gave up 3 bases and J gave up 0 bases, with 18 bases separating them. The germline V gene has CDR1 ENHRY and CDR2 SYGVKD. CDR3 DNA: TGTGCCATCAGTGACCCCTCGGGAGCGGGTCACTCCTACGAGCAGTACTTC. Protein: CAISDPSGAGHSYEQYF.

The chain combines TRBV30 with TRBJ2-4; a possible D gene is TRBD1 (6 bases). The CDR3 totals 13 residues. Germline CDR1 is GTSNPN and CDR2 is SVGIG (reference sequence). V lost 0 bases, J lost 13 bases, and 16 bases lay in between. The CDR3 region is CAWSVELRGRQYF. The CDR3 DNA is TGTGCCTGGAGTGTAGAACTCAGGGGTCGGCAGTACTTC.

The rearrangement links TRBV7-3 to TRBJ2-3; D ambiguous. CDR3 size: 12 residues. Germline V lookup: CDR1 SGHTA, CDR2 FQGTGA. Between the trimmed V and J ends, which lost 1 base and 4 bases, there was a span of 3 bases. The CDR3 sequence is CASSLMSDTQYF. The DNA of the CDR3 is TGTGCCAGCAGCTTAATGTCAGATACGCAGTATTTT.

Remarks on this clonotype: Being one base from a much bigger clone, this may be a read error. The chain combines TRBV5-1 with TRBJ2-1; a possible D gene is TRBD2 (5 bases). There are 14 residues in the CDR3. The germline gives CDR1 SGHRS, CDR2 YFSETQ. The CDR3 loop is CASSAAVRRNEQIF. CDR3 nucleotide sequence: TGCGCCAGTTCAGCGGCAGTTAGACGAAATGAGCAGATCTTC. Variable domain in full (rest from reference TRBV5-1 and TRBJ2-1): KAGVTQTPRYLIKTRGQQVTLSCSPISGHRSVSWYQQTPGQGLQFLFEYFSETQRNKGNFPGRFSGRQFSNSRSEMNVSTLELGDSALYLCASSAAVRRNEQIFGPGTRLTVL.

In this sample, this clonotype turned up a few times. The rearrangement uses TRBV20-1 and TRBJ1-2; TRBD1 aligns across 11 bases. This CDR3 is 14 amino acids long. V lost 5 bases and J lost 8; bases outside the gene matches: 10. Germline V gene sequence: CDR1 DFQATT, CDR2 SNEGSKA (reference sequence). The CDR3, as DNA: TGCAGTGCTCGCCTCGGACAGGGGGCGTGGGGCTACACCTTC. Its protein is CSARLGQGAWGYTF.

This clonotype was found a few times. The chain uses TRBV20-1 and TRBJ2-1, with 10 bases that match TRBD2. The length of the CDR3 is 15 residues. The trim removed 6 bases at V and 6 bases at J, leaving 11 bases unmatched. The germline gives CDR1 DFQATT, CDR2 SNEGSKA (reference sequence). The CDR3 DNA is TGCAGTGCCGAAAGAGCGGGAGGGCCCGTCAATGAGCAGTTCTTC. It is translated as CSAERAGGPVNEQFF.

The chain couples TRBV29-1 to TRBJ2-5; 11 bases map to TRBD2. With V trimmed by 5 bases and J by 1 base, 6 bases remained unmatched. The CDR3 totals 15 residues. Germline-derived CDR1 and CDR2 are SQVTM and ANQGSEA. CDR3 sequence: CSVMGTSGFQETQYF. The CDR3 DNA reads TGCAGCGTTATGGGGACTAGCGGTTTCCAAGAGACCCAGTACTTC.

This clonotype was observed a few times. The chain uses TRBV20-1 and TRBJ2-1; D unresolved. CDR3 length: 16 amino acids. Germline V gene sequence: CDR1 DFQATT, CDR2 SNEGSKA (reference sequence). The V and J ends lost 3 bases and 2 bases respectively, with 17 bases between them. For the CDR3, the DNA is TGCAGTGCTAGCAAGTCGGCCCTAACCCCCTACAATGAGCAGTTCTTC. Translated, it gives CSASKSALTPYNEQFF.

This chain joins TRBV6-6 and TRBJ2-7; D not certain. Germline CDR1 MNHNY, CDR2 SVGAGI (reference sequence). CDR3 length: 12 residues. V was clipped by 6 bases and J by 6 bases, with 12 bases between them. In DNA, the CDR3 is TGTGCCAGCAGCCAAACAGTTGTCGAGCAGTACTTC. Residues: CASSQTVVEQYF.

This clonotype has a count of ten or more. DNA for the CDR3: TGTGCCAGCAGCTCAAAAAATAGCACAGATACGCAGTATTTT. Its translation is CASSSKNSTDTQYF. This chain uses TRBV7-3 with TRBJ2-3; D remains ambiguous. The CDR3 runs 14 residues. V was clipped by 4 bases and J by 0 bases, with 8 bases between them. Germline V CDR1 and CDR2: SGHTA, FQGTGA. The whole variable domain, filled in from reference TRBV7-3 and TRBJ2-3, reads GAGVSQTPSNKVTEKGKYVELRCDPISGHTALYWYRQSLGQGPEFLIYFQGTGAADDSGLPNDRFFAVRPEGSVSTLKIQRTERGDSAVYLCASSSKNSTDTQYFGPGTRLTVL.

This clonotype was seen repeatedly, ten times or more. The gene calls are TRBV7-6 and TRBJ1-2, with D hard to call. The CDR3 has 13 residues. The V end was cut by 2 bases, the J end by 2 bases, with 6 bases between. Germline V CDR1 and CDR2: SGHVS, FNYEAQ. The CDR3 spells CASSLNENYGYTF. The CDR3 nucleotides read TGTGCCAGCAGCTTAAATGAAAACTATGGCTACACCTTC.

In its sample, this clonotype is medium-sized (0.01 to 0.1%). The chain links TRBV7-6 to TRBJ2-7; D is unclear. The CDR3 totals 14 residues. CDR1 SGHVS and CDR2 FNYEAQ come from the germline V gene. The V gene lost 5 bases and the J gene lost 3 bases, with 14 bases spanning the gap. The chain's CDR3 is CASSPDLNDYEQYF. The CDR3 region has the DNA TGTGCCAGCAGCCCGGACCTCAACGACTACGAGCAGTACTTC.